This T cell receptor beta chain was sequenced for a study of Graves' ophthalmopathy and Graves' hyperthyroidism. Study background: Stable hyperthyroidism denotes an absence of ophthalmopathy throughout 18 months of follow-up. Study-level findings and limits: Ophthalmopathy progression was predicted with 70% to 71% sensitivity and about 72% specificity. Most thyroid-expanded clonotypes exceeding 0.001 frequency were also found in blood.

The CDR3 runs 15 residues. V lost 6 bases and J lost 3, with 17 bases in between. In germline, CDR1 is SQVTM, CDR2 ANQGSEA. In the case of this clonotype: Its matching antigen is unknown.

The authors amplified TCR beta CDR3 regions from RNA transcripts. A first-round RT-PCR used HTBI primers, followed by a second-round multiplex PCR. TCRdb processed the multiplex PCR reads anew with MiXCR; each CDR3 protein has one entry. The table records a few hundred thousand distinct CDR3 sequences, roughly 39% of them present only once. The sequence was obtained from an adult man with Graves' hyperthyroidism. The chain has TRBV29-1 and TRBJ2-2; D might be TRBD1 (6 bases). Specimen: peripheral blood or thyroid tissue (not recorded which). In nucleotides, the CDR3 is TGCAGCGTAGATAACAGGGTCCGGGACACCGGGGAGCTGTTTTTT. Translating gives CSVDNRVRDTGELFF.